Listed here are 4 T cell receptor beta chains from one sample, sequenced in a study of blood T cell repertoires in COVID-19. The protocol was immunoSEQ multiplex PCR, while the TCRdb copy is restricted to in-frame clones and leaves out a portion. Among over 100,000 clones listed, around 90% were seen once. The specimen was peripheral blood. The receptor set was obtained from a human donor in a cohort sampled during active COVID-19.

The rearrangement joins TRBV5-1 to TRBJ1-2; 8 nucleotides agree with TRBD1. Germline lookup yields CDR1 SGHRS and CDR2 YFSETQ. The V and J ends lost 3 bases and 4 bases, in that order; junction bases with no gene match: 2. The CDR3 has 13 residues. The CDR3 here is CASSSGQAYGYTF. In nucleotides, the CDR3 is TGCGCCAGCAGCTCGGGACAGGCCTATGGCTACACCTTC.

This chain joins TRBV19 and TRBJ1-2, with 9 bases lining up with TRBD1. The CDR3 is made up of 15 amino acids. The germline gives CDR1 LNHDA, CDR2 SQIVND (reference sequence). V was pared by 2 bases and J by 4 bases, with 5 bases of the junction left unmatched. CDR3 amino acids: CASSITGGKGYGYTF. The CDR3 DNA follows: TGTGCCAGTAGTATAACAGGGGGCAAAGGCTATGGCTACACCTTC.

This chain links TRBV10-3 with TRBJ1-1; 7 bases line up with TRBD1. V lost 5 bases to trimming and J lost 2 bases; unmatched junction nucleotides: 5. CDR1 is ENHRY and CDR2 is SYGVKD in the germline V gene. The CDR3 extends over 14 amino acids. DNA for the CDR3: TGTGCCATCAGTACCGACAGGGCCAACACTGAAGCTTTCTTT. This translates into CAISTDRANTEAFF.

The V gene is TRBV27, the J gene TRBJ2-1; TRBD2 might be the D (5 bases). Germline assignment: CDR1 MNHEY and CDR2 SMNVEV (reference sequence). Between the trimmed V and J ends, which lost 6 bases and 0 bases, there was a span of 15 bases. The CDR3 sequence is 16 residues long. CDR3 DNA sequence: TGTGCCAGCAGCTCCACCCCTAGCTCCTCCTACAATGAGCAGTTCTTC. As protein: CASSSTPSSSYNEQFF.